This TCR beta chain comes out of a study of T-cell memory formation after mild COVID-19. This clonotype was detected a few times. TCRdb reprocessed the 5' RACE reads via MiXCR and lists one record per CDR3 protein. Of about 130,000 distinct CDR3 sequences listed, less than 25% are singletons. The CDR3 has 16 residues. The V gene lost 4 bases and the J gene lost 2 bases, with 15 bases spanning the gap. Germline V gene lookup returns CDR1 PRHDT and CDR2 FYEKMQ (reference sequence). This TCR came from an adult woman who had mild COVID-19 (a few samples of this study predate the infection). Cell type and time point are not known. This chain uses TRBV13 with TRBJ2-1; the D gene could be TRBD1 or TRBD2 (5 bases each). The material sequenced was PBMCs or a T cell subset sorted from them (not recorded which). CDR3 sequence (DNA): TGTGCCAGCAGCTCCAATCGGGGACGGGCCTACAATGAGCAGTTCTTC. Amino acid sequence: CASSSNRGRAYNEQFF.